These 2 T cell receptor beta chains share one sample of origin, sequenced in a study of cytomegalovirus exposure and HLA in healthy donors. The PCR used 60 Vbeta and 13 Jbeta primers. Libraries were prepared by immunoSEQ multiplex PCR; TCRdb keeps only in-frame clonotypes and omits some of them. The sample has 37,000 or so clones; 80% to 90% are singletons. The sample consisted of PBMCs. These receptors were collected from a woman aged 40 to 50 in good health and CMV-seronegative.

The rearrangement links TRBV19 to TRBJ1-2; D not certain. Between the trimmed V and J ends, which lost 3 bases and 4 bases, there was a span of 15 bases. There are 15 residues in the CDR3. In germline, CDR1 is LNHDA, CDR2 SQIVND (reference sequence). The CDR3 DNA is TGTGCCAGTAGTATCGGAAGTGGACTCACCTATGGCTACACCTTC. It translates to CASSIGSGLTYGYTF.

This clone appeared once. In nucleotides, the CDR3 is TGTGCCATCAGTGAGTCCCTCGGACAGGGAAGTGGGACTGAAGCTTTCTTT. Translated: CAISESLGQGSGTEAFF. The chain links TRBV10-3 to TRBJ1-1; 8 bases are a match to TRBD1. The germline gives CDR1 ENHRY, CDR2 SYGVKD. The CDR3 runs to 17 residues. The V gene end was trimmed by 0 bases and the J gene end by 5 bases; junction bases not matched to a gene: 11.